These T cell receptor beta chains were read from a single sample in a study of T cells after yellow fever vaccination. In TCRdb, the 5' RACE reads were re-called with MiXCR into one record per CDR3 protein. Among tens of thousands of distinct CDR3 sequences listed, 5% to 8% were seen once. This specimen consisted of CD8+ T cells sorted from PBMCs, obtained around 45 days after the first yellow fever vaccination. All receptors derive from a man aged 18 to 29 who received the YFV17D yellow fever vaccine. Both conserved end residues are part of each CDR3. D genes are given only for firm matches. Clone size is not always given. Where it is, it says once, few, many or a class for expanded clones.

D: NA
J: TRBJ1-2
V: TRBV29-1
size: few
DNA: TGCAGCGTTAGGCCGAATACGGCCTACACCTTC
CDR3: CSVRPNTAYTF

D: NA
J: TRBJ1-2
V: TRBV5-4
size: NA
DNA: TGTGCCAGCAGCTTGGCAGGACCTTATGGCTACACCTTC
CDR3: CASSLAGPYGYTF

D: TRBD2
J: TRBJ2-5
V: TRBV12-3/TRBV12-4
size: NA
DNA: TGTGCCAGCAGTTTAGGCGCGGGGGGGCTTCAAGAGACCCAGTACTTC
CDR3: CASSLGAGGLQETQYF

D: NA
J: TRBJ2-7
V: TRBV7-6
size: many
DNA: TGTGCCAGCAGCTTAGACATTCAGGAACACGAGCAGTACTTC
CDR3: CASSLDIQEHEQYF

D: TRBD1
J: TRBJ2-6
V: TRBV29-1
size: few
DNA: TGCAGCGTTGAAGTCGATTCCGGGACAGCTGGGGCCAACGTCCTGACTTTC
CDR3: CSVEVDSGTAGANVLTF

D: NA
J: TRBJ1-6
V: TRBV5-5
size: NA
DNA: TGTGCCAGCAGCCTCGACAGGTCCTATAATTCACCCCTCCACTTT
CDR3: CASSLDRSYNSPLHF

D: TRBD2
J: TRBJ2-2
V: TRBV5-1
size: few
DNA: TGCGCCAGCAGCCGGAAACTTAGCGGGGGCAACACCGGGGAGCTGTTTTTT
CDR3: CASSRKLSGGNTGELFF

D: TRBD1
J: TRBJ2-5
V: TRBV7-6
size: many
DNA: TGTGCCAGCAGCTTAGGGATCGGACAGGGGGCAGAGACCCAGTACTTC
CDR3: CASSLGIGQGAETQYF

D: TRBD1
J: TRBJ1-5
V: TRBV27
size: many
DNA: TGTGCCAGCGCGACAGGGCTTAGACAGCCCCAGCATTTT
CDR3: CASATGLRQPQHF

D: NA
J: TRBJ2-7
V: TRBV21-1
size: many
DNA: TGTGCCAGCAGCCTGACACCCCCTGGGACTTCTTCCTACGAGCAGTACTTC
CDR3: CASSLTPPGTSSYEQYF

D: TRBD1
J: TRBJ2-5
V: TRBV7-2
size: NA
DNA: TGTGCCAGCAGCTTCCCGGGACAGGGCTTTTTGCAAGAGACCCAGTACTTC
CDR3: CASSFPGQGFLQETQYF

D: TRBD1
J: TRBJ1-1
V: TRBV5-1
size: many
DNA: TGCGCCAGCAGCGGACTCCGGGACAGAAAAGTGGCTTTCTTT
CDR3: CASSGLRDRKVAFF

D: TRBD2
J: TRBJ2-5
V: TRBV7-6
size: few
DNA: TGTGCCAGCAGCTTAGGCGGGGGGTCCCGAGAGACCCAGTACTTC
CDR3: CASSLGGGSRETQYF

D: TRBD2
J: TRBJ2-1
V: TRBV7-9
size: many
DNA: TGTGCCAGCAGTTCTACTAGCGGATATTCCAATGAGCAGTTCTTC
CDR3: CASSSTSGYSNEQFF

D: NA
J: TRBJ1-2
V: TRBV20-1
size: NA
DNA: TGCAGTGCTAGATACCTATGGGATGGCTACACCTTC
CDR3: CSARYLWDGYTF

D: NA
J: TRBJ1-6
V: TRBV5-6
size: few
DNA: TGTGCCAGCAGCTGGGGAACCCCCTATAATTCACCCCTCCACTTT
CDR3: CASSWGTPYNSPLHF

D: TRBD2
J: TRBJ2-7
V: TRBV4-1
size: many
DNA: TGCGCCAGCAGCCAAGAGCGGGGGGGCCCCTACGAGCAGTACTTC
CDR3: CASSQERGGPYEQYF

D: NA
J: TRBJ1-2
V: TRBV10-3
size: many
DNA: TGTGCCATCAGTGAGTCGATAAGGGGCTGGGGCGGCTACACCTTC
CDR3: CAISESIRGWGGYTF

D: NA
J: TRBJ1-5
V: TRBV12-3/TRBV12-4
size: many
DNA: TGTGCCAGCAGTGAGACAGTTAGCAATCAGCCCCAGCATTTT
CDR3: CASSETVSNQPQHF

D: TRBD2
J: TRBJ2-1
V: TRBV27
size: many
DNA: TGTGCCAGCACCACCGATAGCGGGGGGCCGGGGAATGAGCAGTTCTTC
CDR3: CASTTDSGGPGNEQFF

D: NA
J: TRBJ2-1
V: TRBV27
size: NA
DNA: TGTGCCAGCAGTTTATCGGGCGCCACCAGCAATGAGCAGTTCTTC
CDR3: CASSLSGATSNEQFF

D: NA
J: TRBJ2-1
V: TRBV6-5
size: many
DNA: TGTGCCAGCAGTTACCTCCTCAGGGAGAGTGAGCAGTTCTTC
CDR3: CASSYLLRESEQFF

D: NA
J: TRBJ2-1
V: TRBV5-4
size: few
DNA: TGTGCCAGCAGCGGCGAGAATTCCTACAATGAGCAGTTCTTC
CDR3: CASSGENSYNEQFF

D: NA
J: TRBJ2-7
V: TRBV4-1
size: many
DNA: TGCGCCAGCAGCCAAGTGAAGGGAATTTACGAGCAGTACTTC
CDR3: CASSQVKGIYEQYF

D: NA
J: TRBJ2-2
V: TRBV29-1
size: NA
DNA: TGCAGCGTCACCGGTGTACACACCGGGGAGCTGTTTTTT
CDR3: CSVTGVHTGELFF

D: TRBD1
J: TRBJ2-1
V: TRBV24-1
size: few
DNA: TGTGCCACCAGTGACCGGACAGGGCCCTCCTCCTACAATGAGCAGTTCTTC
CDR3: CATSDRTGPSSYNEQFF

D: TRBD1
J: TRBJ1-1
V: TRBV7-9
size: many
DNA: TGTGCCAGCAGCTTAGCGCCAGGGGGGAGTACTGAAGCTTTCTTT
CDR3: CASSLAPGGSTEAFF

D: NA
J: TRBJ2-3
V: TRBV7-8
size: many
DNA: TGTGCCAGCAGCGCGGGGGCCGGGAGCACGCAGTATTTT
CDR3: CASSAGAGSTQYF

D: NA
J: TRBJ2-5
V: TRBV12-3/TRBV12-4
size: many
DNA: TGTGCCAGCAGCTCCCCGGGGACATTAAAGACCCAGTACTTC
CDR3: CASSSPGTLKTQYF

D: NA
J: TRBJ2-1
V: TRBV20-1
size: many
DNA: TGCAGTGCTATGGTGTGGAATGAGCAGTTCTTC
CDR3: CSAMVWNEQFF

D: NA
J: TRBJ2-3
V: TRBV6-2/TRBV6-3
size: many
DNA: TGTGCCAGCAGTTACGGTTCGCGGGCGGCGCAGTATTTT
CDR3: CASSYGSRAAQYF

D: NA
J: TRBJ2-3
V: TRBV12-3/TRBV12-4
size: many
DNA: TGTGCCAGCAACCTCCTCTCAGGGGGGATGAGAGATACGCAGTATTTT
CDR3: CASNLLSGGMRDTQYF

D: TRBD2
J: TRBJ2-3
V: TRBV6-5
size: many
DNA: TGTGCCAGCAAGCGGGACCTGGACGGGACAGATACGCAGTATTTT
CDR3: CASKRDLDGTDTQYF

D: TRBD1
J: TRBJ1-1
V: TRBV7-3
size: few
DNA: TGTGCCAGCAGCTCAGGGGGGCGGAACACTGAAGCTTTCTTT
CDR3: CASSSGGRNTEAFF